Here is one T cell receptor beta chain with its context. Its antigen is currently unknown. The data derive from a study of cytomegalovirus exposure and HLA in healthy donors. Study-level background: Both the approximately 120 validation repertoires and the roughly 700 first-cohort repertoires used the same platform, as reported by a later analysis. Notes on the study in general: Cytomegalovirus status, reportedly, was diagnosed with high specificity and sensitivity by the classifier. Listed as cytomegalovirus-associated were 150 or so TCR beta chains.

V lost 5 bases to trimming and J lost 8 bases, with 16 bases between them. This CDR3 spans 15 amino acids. Germline assignment: CDR1 MNHNS and CDR2 SASEGT. Sequenced by immunoSEQ multiplex PCR; TCRdb stores in-frame clones only, minus some. Here the sample spans tens of thousands of clones, around 92% being singletons. What was sequenced was PBMCs. The receptor comes from a woman between 18 and 30 years old in good health and CMV-seronegative. The chain has TRBV6-1 and TRBJ1-6, with D unresolved. This CDR3 reads CASSSRTLEDSPLHF. The CDR3 region has the DNA TGTGCCAGCAGTAGCAGGACCTTGGAGGATTCACCCCTCCACTTT.